Listed here is a single T cell receptor (beta chain). As yet, its antigen is unknown. This PCR relied on a set of 60 Vbeta primers and 13 Jbeta primers. The protocol was immunoSEQ multiplex PCR, while the TCRdb copy is restricted to in-frame clones and leaves out a portion. The sample lists about 200,000 clones, roughly 80% occurring once. The source of the sample is a study of cytomegalovirus exposure and HLA in healthy donors. Study summary: Earlier results showed 90 million to 130 million unique TCR beta sequences derived from roughly 190 million T cells.

Notes on the study in general: The authors later linked a missense DCLRE1C variant to TCR beta V- and J-gene trimming. It was reported that the classifier diagnosed cytomegalovirus status with high specificity and sensitivity in both the original and validation cohorts. Previous analysis showed most TCR beta V segments were productive about 87% or about 30% of the time.

The CDR3 is 15 amino acids. V was shortened by 0 bases and J by 8 bases, with 19 bases between the two germline ends. The germline V gene encodes CDR1 GTSNPN and CDR2 SVGIG (reference sequence). The specimen sequenced was PBMCs. The TCR was taken from a man aged 35 to 55 in good health and CMV-seronegative. V and J are TRBV30 and TRBJ1-1, with D possibly TRBD1 on 6 matching bases. The CDR3 here is CAWSVPGASQSEAFF. DNA of the CDR3: TGTGCCTGGAGTGTACCAGGGGCTTCGCAATCAGAAGCTTTCTTT. Using reference TRBV30 and TRBJ1-1 for the parts outside the CDR3, the full variable domain is SQTIHQWPATLVQPVGSPLSLECTVEGTSNPNLYWYRQAAGRGLQLLFYSVGIGQISSEVPQNLSASRPQDRQFILSSKKLLLSDSGFYLCAWSVPGASQSEAFFGQGTRLTVV.